The next 18 T cell receptor beta chains were all read from a single sample in a study of cytotoxic CD8 clonotypes in ibrutinib-treated CLL. Here immunoSEQ multiplex PCR was the method, and the copy in TCRdb shows in-frame clones only, minus some. The top ten hold roughly 25% of the sample, which has approximately 90,000 clones, 75% to 80% seen once. Specimen: PBMCs, collected after 24 months of ibrutinib treatment. These TCRs come from a human donor with chronic lymphocytic leukemia.

This clone has more than one count but fewer than ten. J is TRBJ2-2 and V is TRBV19, with 7 bases aligning to TRBD1. The CDR3 is made up of 16 amino acids. CDR1 and CDR2 from the germline V gene are LNHDA and SQIVND (reference sequence). With V trimmed by 8 bases and J by 1 base, 10 bases remained unmatched. The CDR3: CASFDTDRMNTGELFF. The DNA for the CDR3 is TGTGCCAGTTTTGATACGGACAGGATGAACACCGGGGAGCTGTTTTTT.

Note on this clone: Since a far larger clone is one base different, this is likely a read error. The chain combines TRBV9 with TRBJ2-7, with D possibly being TRBD1 or TRBD2 (5 bases each). The V gene's germline CDR1 is SGDLS and CDR2 YYNGEE. This CDR3 region has 14 residues. V lost 4 bases to trimming and J lost 6 bases, with 17 bases between them. The DNA of the CDR3 is TGTGCCAGCAGCCCCGGGGCCACCTTCGGCGAGCAGTACTTC. The encoded protein is CASSPGATFGEQYF. Full variable domain (remainder filled in from reference TRBV9 and TRBJ2-7): DSGVTQTPKHLITATGQRVTLRCSPRSGDLSVYWYQQSLDQGLQFLIQYYNGEERAKGNILERFSAQQFPDLHSELNLSSLELGDSALYFCASSPGATFGEQYFGPGTRLTVT.

The rearrangement uses TRBV5-3 and TRBJ1-6; TRBD1 matches at 7 bases. TRBV5-3 is recorded as an ORF, its role being uncertain. This CDR3 has 20 amino acids. V was clipped by 4 bases and J by 0 bases; unmatched bases: 16. Here the CDR3 DNA reads TGTGCCAGAAGCAGGGAAGGACAGGCGAAACCAAGCTCCTATAATTCACCCCTCCACTTT. This encodes CARSREGQAKPSSYNSPLHF.

The chain carries TRBV28 and TRBJ2-7; unclear D gene. The length of the CDR3 is 13 residues. Germline V gene data show CDR1 as MDHEN and CDR2 as SYDVKM. The V and J ends lost 5 bases and 5 bases respectively, with 13 bases between them. The CDR3 DNA is TGTGCCAGCAGTACCCGAGGTATCCACGAGCAGTACTTC. It specifies CASSTRGIHEQYF.

This chain joins TRBV28 and TRBJ2-1; 7 bases are a match to TRBD2. V trimming: 4 bases; J trimming: 8 bases; junction bases outside the gene matches: 17. Per the germline V gene, CDR1 is MDHEN and CDR2 is SYDVKM. The CDR3 totals 17 residues. The CDR3 reads CASSSRQGTSVFDEQFF. The CDR3 DNA reads as TGTGCCAGCAGTTCCCGCCAGGGAACTAGCGTATTCGATGAGCAGTTCTTC.

This chain links TRBV5-5 with TRBJ1-1, with D uncertain. The V gene lost 1 base and the J gene lost 0 bases, with 7 bases spanning the gap. The CDR3 length is 14 residues. Germline assignment: CDR1 SGHKS and CDR2 YYEKEE (reference sequence). The CDR3 coding sequence is TGTGCCAGCAGCTTGTCCAACATGAACACTGAAGCTTTCTTT. This codes for CASSLSNMNTEAFF.

The chain uses TRBV27 and TRBJ2-3; 12 bases map to TRBD2. CDR3 size: 19 residues. The J segment lost 0 bases and the V segment lost 0 bases, leaving 7 bases of the junction unmatched. CDR1 and CDR2 (germline): MNHEY, SMNVEV (reference sequence). The DNA of the CDR3 is TGTGCCAGCAGTTTATCCCCGACTAGCGGGGGACCAAGCACAGATACGCAGTATTTT. This codes for CASSLSPTSGGPSTDTQYF.

The J gene is TRBJ2-4, the V gene TRBV10-3; the D gene is possibly TRBD1 (5 bases). V was clipped by 10 bases and J by 3 bases, with 13 bases between them. CDR3 length equals 13 residues. CDR1 ENHRY and CDR2 SYGVKD come from the germline V gene. DNA for the CDR3: TGTGCCAACTTGAGACAGTACAAAAACATTCAGTACTTC. The encoded protein is CANLRQYKNIQYF.

J is TRBJ1-3 and V is TRBV5-1, with 10 positions matching TRBD1. CDR1 SGHRS and CDR2 YFSETQ come from the germline V gene. Trimming at V came to 4 bases and at J to 3 bases, leaving 4 bases not matched to a gene. This CDR3 is 15 amino acids long. This CDR3 is CASSETGGGGNTIYF. The CDR3 DNA follows: TGCGCCAGCAGCGAGACAGGGGGCGGTGGAAACACCATATATTTT. Combining the CDR3 with reference TRBV5-1 and TRBJ1-3 gives the whole variable domain KAGVTQTPRYLIKTRGQQVTLSCSPISGHRSVSWYQQTPGQGLQFLFEYFSETQRNKGNFPGRFSGRQFSNSRSEMNVSTLELGDSALYLCASSETGGGGNTIYFGEGSWLTVV.

Notes on this clone: Because the CDR3 is missing its conserved closing phenylalanine or tryptophan, this is likely a read error. Because the CDR3's place on the DNA is in doubt, the DNA is left out and the CDR3 is given as listed by TCRdb. The gene calls are TRBV5-8 and TRBJ1-3. The CDR3 adds up to 8 amino acids, both ends counted. Germline V gives CDR1 SGHTS, CDR2 YDEGEE. The CDR3 region is CASSLVPS.

The chain combines TRBV19 with TRBJ2-1; D not resolved. V was cut by 2 bases and J by 4 bases, with 9 bases left in between. Germline V lookup: CDR1 LNHDA, CDR2 SQIVND (reference sequence). This CDR3 region has 14 residues. The CDR3 bases are TGTGCCAGTAGTATAAACGGGCGGTACAATGAGCAGTTCTTC. The encoded protein is CASSINGRYNEQFF. The variable domain in full, with the rest retrieved from reference TRBV19 and TRBJ2-1, is DGGITQSPKYLFRKEGQNVTLSCEQNLNHDAMYWYRQDPGQGLRLIYYSQIVNDFQKGDIAEGYSVSREKKESFPLTVTSAQKNPTAFYLCASSINGRYNEQFFGPGTRLTVL.

This clone was recorded many times. The chain joins TRBV30 to TRBJ1-2; maybe TRBD1 (5 bases). Trimming stripped 0 bases from V and 3 bases from J, with 11 bases between. The CDR3 is 14 amino acids. Germline CDR1 GTSNPN, CDR2 SVGIG (reference sequence). Written as DNA, the CDR3 is TGTGCCTGGAGTGTACAGGAGGGCGACTATGGCTACACCTTC. This codes for CAWSVQEGDYGYTF.

The chain recombines TRBV11-2 with TRBJ1-4, with 7 bases fitting TRBD1. The CDR3 runs 15 residues. The V gene's germline CDR1 is SGHAT and CDR2 FQNNGV. The junction had 8 bases not matched to a gene; V was cut back by 5 bases and J by 5 bases. CDR3 sequence: CASSPNRGLNEKLFF. In DNA, the CDR3 is TGTGCCAGCAGCCCGAACAGGGGTCTGAATGAAAAACTGTTTTTT.

The chain uses TRBV28 and TRBJ1-5; D call uncertain. CDR1 is MDHEN and CDR2 is SYDVKM in the germline V gene. The V and J ends lost 9 bases and 3 bases respectively, with 12 bases between them. The CDR3 extends over 13 amino acids. The CDR3 sequence is CASRRGFNQPQHF. The DNA of the CDR3 is TGTGCCAGTCGAAGAGGGTTCAATCAGCCCCAGCATTTT.

The chain recombines TRBV5-5 with TRBJ1-2; 7 bases match TRBD1. Germline assignment: CDR1 SGHKS and CDR2 YYEKEE (reference sequence). This CDR3 comprises 14 residues. Germline trimming cut 4 bases from V and 7 bases from J; bases unmatched to any gene: 10. The CDR3 nucleotides read TGTGCCAGCAGCCCTGGACAGGAAAGGCGTGGCTACACCTTC. Translated: CASSPGQERRGYTF.

The chain recombines TRBV5-3 with TRBJ1-4, with TRBD1 as a possible D gene (5 bases). TRBV5-3 is flagged as an ORF with uncertain function. V lost 4 bases to trimming and J lost 0 bases, with 25 bases between them. The CDR3 sequence is 20 residues long. CDR3 DNA sequence: TGTGCCAGAAGCCCGTCATGGAAAGGTCCAGGGCGTGCAACTAATGAAAAACTGTTTTTT. It encodes CARSPSWKGPGRATNEKLFF.

The V gene is TRBV7-8, the J gene TRBJ2-1; 8 positions match TRBD2. The CDR3 covers 16 residues. Germline V gene data show CDR1 as SGHVS and CDR2 as FQNEAQ. V shed 7 bases and J 7 bases; nucleotides not matched to a gene: 15. CDR3 loop: CASTLSGISGNNEQFF. DNA of the CDR3: TGTGCCAGCACCCTAAGTGGGATTAGCGGGAATAATGAGCAGTTCTTC.

This chain links TRBV6-1 with TRBJ2-3, with D maybe TRBD1 (5 bases). Germline loops: CDR1 MNHNS, CDR2 SASEGT. This CDR3 comprises 15 residues. Trimming removed 8 bases from V and 1 base from J, with 16 bases in between. The CDR3 sequence is CASCLSQACTDTQYF. The CDR3, as DNA: TGTGCCAGCTGTTTATCACAGGCCTGCACAGATACGCAGTATTTT.